This TCR beta chain came from a study of regulatory T cells in long-lasting Graves disease. This clonotype was seen ten or more times. Its target is unknown. Described time point: newly diagnosed GD, antithyroid drugs for less than 3 months. After RNA was extracted from PBMCs, the TCR library was made from it. Study-wide results and caveats: The persistent group shared roughly 2,700 public clonotypes, more than the approximately 930 shared by new patients.

The germline gives CDR1 DFQATT, CDR2 SNEGSKA (reference sequence). V lost 1 base and J lost 3; bases outside the gene matches: 5. The CDR3 spans 15 residues. Building of the TCR beta libraries involved iRepertoire HTBI primers and Arm-PCR of CDR3 regions. TCRdb reprocessed the multiplex PCR reads with MiXCR, giving one entry per CDR3 protein. The table lists approximately 400,000 distinct CDR3 sequences, approximately 16% of them singletons. The sample was also linked to a second study, of T cells in Graves' hyperthyroidism and ophthalmopathy. Per that paper: Blood held most thyroid clonotypes expanded above 0.001 frequency.

This TCR derives from a woman aged 40 to 50 with Graves disease. This chain connects TRBV20-1 to TRBJ2-7; 11 bases line up with TRBD2. The input for sequencing was peripheral blood mononuclear cells (PBMCs), taken at new diagnosis, from a patient treated with antithyroid drugs. The DNA for the CDR3 is TGCAGTGCTAGAGGGGGACTAGCGGTAAACTACGAGCAGTACTTC. Translated: CSARGGLAVNYEQYF.